The TCR beta chain described here comes from a study of T cell clonality in common variable immunodeficiency. This clone was counted many times. Its target is not known. Read data end 3 residues before the CDR3 end; the end is taken from the germline J gene. Findings and caveats of the study: Reportedly, TCR beta sequences from common variable immunodeficiency showed fewer deletions and N-nucleotide insertions. CVID subjects had higher TCRbeta clonality than healthy controls, most marked in about a third.

The germline V and J ends were trimmed by 5 bases and 6 bases, with 17 bases remaining between them. Germline V gene lookup returns CDR1 SGHTA and CDR2 FQGNSA. The length of the CDR3 is 14 residues. The table came from immunoSEQ multiplex PCR; TCRdb's copy has only in-frame clones and leaves some out. Listed for the sample are some 34,000 clones, none seen a single time. The V gene is TRBV7-2, the J gene TRBJ2-7; D perhaps matches TRBD2 (5 bases). The TCR originated in a human donor with common variable immunodeficiency. The specimen was peripheral blood mononuclear cells. This chain's CDR3 is CASSLFASTPEQYF. CDR3 bases read: TGTGCCAGCAGCCTCTTTGCTAGCACCCCCGAG.